This TCR beta chain was captured in a study of blood T cells in healthy people across ages. A second PCR, run for roughly 6 to 11 cycles, used a sample-barcoded 5' primer plus a J-beta primer mix. Each cDNA molecule was tagged by a template-switch adaptor with 12 random nucleotides. One entry per CDR3 protein, called by TCRdb with MiXCR from the 5' RACE reads. In the table there are 1.5 million to 2 million distinct CDR3 sequences, around 35% of which are singletons. Overall study findings and caveats: Age advanced and TCR beta diversity per million T cells fell, roughly linearly.

Each donor supplied around 10 milliliters of peripheral blood. In this sample, this clonotype turned up once. The antigen is undetermined. CDR1 is SGHAT, CDR2 FQNNGV, per germline. The CDR3 runs to 13 residues. Material for sequencing was blood. This TCR was recovered from a woman under 40 in good health. The genes are TRBV11-2 and TRBJ2-5, with D hard to call. With the DNA end fitting TRBJ2-7 better, the J assignment may be wrong. The CDR3 nucleotides read TGTGCCAGCAGCTTAGTTCCCCGTTACGAGCAGTACTTC. This sequence encodes CASSLVPRYEQYF.